This is a list of T cell receptor beta chains from one sample in a study of cytomegalovirus exposure and HLA in healthy donors. Some clones are missing from TCRdb's copy, which holds only in-frame ones; the method was immunoSEQ multiplex PCR. The sample carries some 130,000 clones, roughly 65% recorded once. The specimen sequenced was PBMCs. These receptors all come from a man aged 35 to 55 in good health and CMV-seropositive. Both conserved end residues are part of each CDR3. Each record gives: clone size, V gene, D gene, J gene, CDR3 DNA, CDR3 protein. The D gene is left open where the match is weak. Where a row states a size, it is once, few, many or the class of an expanded clone; other rows omit it.

.	TRBV6-5	TRBD1	TRBJ1-5	TGTGCCAGCAGGGCAGGGGGCGCGGGCAATCAGCCCCAGCATTTT	CASRAGGAGNQPQHF
.	TRBV7-2	.	TRBJ1-3	TGTGCCAGCAGCACCGCCGGGACAAGTCGAGGGGCCATATATTTT	CASSTAGTSRGAIYF
few	TRBV14	.	TRBJ1-2	TGTGCCAGCAGTTCGGGAACCTATGGCTACACCTTC	CASSSGTYGYTF
few	TRBV28	TRBD1	TRBJ1-4	TGTGCCGGCTCAGGGGGACAGCCTAATGAAAAACTGTTTTTT	CAGSGGQPNEKLFF
few	TRBV5-6	.	TRBJ2-3	TGTGCCAGCAGCTGGGCGCGTACGGATACGCAGTATTTT	CASSWARTDTQYF
.	TRBV11-3	TRBD2	TRBJ2-7	TGTGCCAGCAGCCTGCGGGGGGGCTCCTACGAGCAGTACTTC	CASSLRGGSYEQYF
.	TRBV10-3	.	TRBJ2-1	TGTGCCATCAGTGAGAACTCGGGGGTGTACAATGAGCAGTTCTTC	CAISENSGVYNEQFF
.	TRBV19	TRBD1	TRBJ1-1	TGTGCCAGTAGTGTCTCCGGGACAGGGGTGACTGAAGCTTTCTTT	CASSVSGTGVTEAFF
.	TRBV7-3	.	TRBJ2-6	TGTGCCAGCAGCTTATCAGGGGAGAGGTCTGGGGCCAACGTCCTGACTTTC	CASSLSGERSGANVLTF
.	TRBV18	TRBD1	TRBJ1-5	TGTGCCAGCTCACGGGGACAGGGCTCAACCTACAATCAGCCCCAGCATTTT	CASSRGQGSTYNQPQHF
.	TRBV9	.	TRBJ2-2	TGTGCCAGCAGCGCCTCAAGCGCGTCGTACACCGGGGAGCTGTTTTTT	CASSASSASYTGELFF
.	TRBV7-3	TRBD2	TRBJ2-1	TGTGCCAGCAGCTTACGAGAGCGGGGGGGCCATGAGCAGTTCTTC	CASSLRERGGHEQFF
.	TRBV7-9	TRBD2	TRBJ2-1	TGTGCCAGCACCTTACAGAGTAGCGGGGGATACAATGAGCAGTTCTTC	CASTLQSSGGYNEQFF
few	TRBV6-6	.	TRBJ1-2	TGTGCCAGCAGTTACGACAGCAACTATGGCTACACCTTC	CASSYDSNYGYTF
.	TRBV27	.	TRBJ1-1	TGTGCCAGCAGTCGACACGCGATGAACTTGAACACTGAAGCTTTCTTT	CASSRHAMNLNTEAFF
.	TRBV27	.	TRBJ2-1	TGTGCCAGCAGTTACCGCCGGGGAGATGAGCAGTTCTTC	CASSYRRGDEQFF
.	TRBV9	TRBD2	TRBJ2-3	TGTGCCAGCAGCGTAGCAGCGGGGGGGCCCCCAGATACGCAGTATTTT	CASSVAAGGPPDTQYF
.	TRBV10-3	TRBD2	TRBJ2-1	TGTGCCATCAGTTTAGCGGGGGGAAACAATGAGCAGTTCTTC	CAISLAGGNNEQFF
.	TRBV30	.	TRBJ2-1	TGTGCCTGGAGCCGGGCGTTGACAGCCTACAATGAGCAGTTCTTC	CAWSRALTAYNEQFF
.	TRBV7-8	.	TRBJ1-2	TGTGCCAGCAGCTTGTACCGACGGGGTGGTAATGGCTACACCTTC	CASSLYRRGGNGYTF
.	TRBV2	.	TRBJ1-5	TGTGCCAGCAGAGCGACAGTTAGCAATCAGCCCCAGCATTTT	CASRATVSNQPQHF
.	TRBV23-1	.	TRBJ1-3	TGCGCCAGCAGTCAAAACTTGCCCCACTCTGGAAACACCATATATTTT	CASSQNLPHSGNTIYF
.	TRBV19	.	TRBJ1-4	TGTGCCGTAGAGGCTGGGGGCGAAAAACTGTTTTTT	CAVEAGGEKLFF
.	TRBV2	.	TRBJ1-1	TGTGCCAGCAGTGAAGGTCTGGGGCTCTACACTGAAGCTTTCTTT	CASSEGLGLYTEAFF
few	TRBV6-6	.	TRBJ1-3	TGTGCCAGCAGTTACCGGACAGACGGAAACACCATATATTTT	CASSYRTDGNTIYF
.	TRBV5-8	TRBD2	TRBJ2-1	TGTGCCAGCAGTTCCGGGACTAGCGGGTACAATGAGCAGTTCTTC	CASSSGTSGYNEQFF
.	TRBV6-1	.	TRBJ1-1	TGTGCCAGCAGGGGAGGCGTCACTGAAGCTTTCTTT	CASRGGVTEAFF
.	TRBV4-2	.	TRBJ2-5	TGTGCCAGCAGCCAAGAGCGGGAAGGTCTGGTGACCCAGTACTTC	CASSQEREGLVTQYF